The 5 T cell receptor beta chains below were found in one sample sequenced in a study of blood T cell repertoires in COVID-19. TCRdb's table, derived via immunoSEQ multiplex PCR, lists solely in-frame clones and lacks some. In the table there are under 250,000 clones, about 80% of which are singletons. The sequenced sample consisted of peripheral blood. The receptors come from a woman aged 25 to 45 who had recovered from COVID-19.

This clone was seen a handful of times. This sequence joins TRBV7-8 and TRBJ2-2; D is uncertain. This CDR3 is 10 amino acids long. V was trimmed by 8 bases and J by 6 bases, leaving 4 bases between them. Per germline, CDR1 SGHVS and CDR2 FQNEAQ. CDR3 sequence: CASSSGELFF. CDR3 nucleotide sequence: TGTGCCAGCTCTTCCGGGGAGCTGTTTTTT.

CDR3 coding DNA: TGTGCCAGCAGCGATACTAGCGGGAGAGGGGGGCAGTTCTTC. Protein: CASSDTSGRGGQFF. V is TRBV25-1 and J is TRBJ2-1; 11 bases are a match to TRBD2. The germline V gene encodes CDR1 MGHDK and CDR2 SYGVNS. J lost 12 bases, V lost 6 bases, and 10 bases had no gene match. There are 14 residues in the CDR3.

The rearrangement links TRBV28 to TRBJ1-2; D gene ambiguous. Trimming left V 5 bases short and J 2 bases short, with 9 bases between. The CDR3 is 13 amino acids. Germline CDR1 is MDHEN and CDR2 is SYDVKM. CDR3 bases: TGTGCCAGCAGTCACCCGGGGAACTATGGCTACACCTTC. Protein product: CASSHPGNYGYTF.

The V gene is TRBV2, the J gene TRBJ2-5, with a weak D call TRBD2 (6 bases). V was shortened by 2 bases and J by 3 bases, with 7 bases between the two germline ends. This CDR3 comprises 13 residues. In germline, CDR1 is SNHLY, CDR2 FYNNEI. CDR3 DNA sequence: TGTGCCAGCAGTGAATTAGCGGAAGAGACCCAGTACTTC. Encoded protein: CASSELAEETQYF.

This chain connects TRBV9 to TRBJ1-3, with 8 bases identical to TRBD1. The germline V gene encodes CDR1 SGDLS and CDR2 YYNGEE. V lost 7 bases to trimming and J lost 2 bases; unmatched junction nucleotides: 8. The CDR3 runs 15 residues. This CDR3 reads CASGGTGSPGNTIYF. As DNA, the CDR3 is TGTGCCAGCGGAGGGACAGGCAGCCCTGGAAACACCATATATTTT.